The 6 T cell receptor beta chains in this list originate from one sample, sequenced in a study of T cell repertoires in cytomegalovirus infection (dated by TCRdb to between 2019 and 2020). The treatment or condition label of this sample denotes: in vitro stimulation with specific CMV peptide epitopes to enrich CMV-specific T cells. Antigen specificity for these receptors is unknown. TCRdb lists the instrument as Illumina HiSeq 1500. TCRdb reprocessed the public reads (quality trimming at Q25 with fastp, clone calling with MiXCR) and kept in-frame beta chains. Here each entry gathers all rows of one CDR3 protein and keeps the most common genes and DNA. Present in this sample are approximately 910,000 distinct CDR3 sequences, approximately 32% of which were seen just once. Of the sample, 10% to 15% is held by the ten largest clones. Material: cultured CD8+ T cells from PBMCs, obtained from culture after CMV antigen stimulation. The receptors were sampled from a human donor in good health (CMV status not recorded). Some clones in this sample may be carry-over from other donors' samples.

The chain links TRBV20-1 to TRBJ2-7; 8 bases align to TRBD1. J lost 4 bases, V lost 2 bases, and 10 bases had no gene match. The CDR3 covers 15 residues. Germline values: CDR1 DFQATT, CDR2 SNEGSKA (reference sequence). The CDR3 is CSARQSRGLSYEQYF. CDR3 nucleotides: TGCAGTGCTAGACAAAGCAGGGGGCTTTCGTACGAGCAGTACTTC.

The V call is TRBV28, the J call TRBJ2-2, with a possible D match to TRBD1 (5 bases). V gave up 4 bases and J gave up 3 bases, with 6 bases separating them. This CDR3 comprises 13 residues. Germline V gene data show CDR1 as MDHEN and CDR2 as SYDVKM. DNA of the CDR3: TGTGCCAGCAGTTGGGGCGACACCGGGGAGCTGTTTTTT. As protein: CASSWGDTGELFF.

This chain joins TRBV7-9 and TRBJ1-2; a weak D match, TRBD1 (6 bases). V was cut by 1 base and J by 7 bases, with 13 bases left in between. Germline CDR1 and CDR2: SEHNR and FQNEAQ (reference sequence). The CDR3 loop spans 14 amino acids. The CDR3 sequence is CASSLGQQGSGYTF. CDR3 in DNA: TGTGCCAGCAGCTTAGGACAGCAGGGGTCTGGCTACACCTTC. The complete variable domain, with remaining parts taken from reference TRBV7-9 and TRBJ1-2, reads DTGVSQNPRHKITKRGQNVTFRCDPISEHNRLYWYRQTLGQGPEFLTYFQNEAQLEKSRLLSDRFSAERPKGSFSTLEIQRTEQGDSAMYLCASSLGQQGSGYTFGSGTRLTVV.

The rearrangement joins TRBV2 to TRBJ1-4, with D perhaps TRBD1 (5 bases). Trimming removed 2 bases from V and 7 bases from J, with 8 bases in between. The CDR3 runs to 13 residues. Germline-derived CDR1 and CDR2 are SNHLY and FYNNEI. The CDR3 DNA sequence: TGTGCCAGCAGTGAACCAGGGAGTGAAAAACTGTTTTTT. Translating it yields CASSEPGSEKLFF.

The chain joins TRBV4-1 to TRBJ2-1, with D perhaps TRBD1 (6 bases). Per germline, CDR1 MGHRA and CDR2 YSYEKL. This CDR3 has 16 residues. Trimming stripped 5 bases from V and 6 bases from J, with 20 bases between. The CDR3 DNA reads as TGCGCCAGCAGCTCTTCGTCAGGGGCCCTACTCAATGAGCAGTTCTTC. Protein product: CASSSSSGALLNEQFF.

The chain is built from TRBV6-6 and TRBJ2-3; TRBD1 matches at 9 bases. V was clipped by 7 bases and J by 0 bases; unmatched bases: 5. Germline values: CDR1 MNHNY, CDR2 SVGAGI (reference sequence). This CDR3 comprises 15 residues. DNA for the CDR3: TGTGCCAGCAACCCGGGACAGGGAAGCACAGATACGCAGTATTTT. Protein: CASNPGQGSTDTQYF.